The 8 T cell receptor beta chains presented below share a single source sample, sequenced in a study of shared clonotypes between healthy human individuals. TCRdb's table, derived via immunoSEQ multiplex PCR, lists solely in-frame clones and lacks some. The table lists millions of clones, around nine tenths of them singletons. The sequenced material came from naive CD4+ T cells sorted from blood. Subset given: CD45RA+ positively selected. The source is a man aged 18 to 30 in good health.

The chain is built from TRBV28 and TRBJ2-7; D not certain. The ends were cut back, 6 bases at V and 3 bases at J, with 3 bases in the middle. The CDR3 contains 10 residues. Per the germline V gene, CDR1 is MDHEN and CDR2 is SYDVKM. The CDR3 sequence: CASRNYEQYF. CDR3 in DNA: TGTGCCAGCAGAAACTACGAGCAGTACTTC.

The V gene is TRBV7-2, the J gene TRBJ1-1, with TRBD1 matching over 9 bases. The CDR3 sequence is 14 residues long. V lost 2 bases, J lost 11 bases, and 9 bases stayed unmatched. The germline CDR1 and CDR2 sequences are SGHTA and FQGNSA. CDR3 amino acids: CASSLIGQGYMAFF. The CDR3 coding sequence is TGTGCCAGCAGCTTAATCGGACAGGGGTATATGGCTTTCTTT.

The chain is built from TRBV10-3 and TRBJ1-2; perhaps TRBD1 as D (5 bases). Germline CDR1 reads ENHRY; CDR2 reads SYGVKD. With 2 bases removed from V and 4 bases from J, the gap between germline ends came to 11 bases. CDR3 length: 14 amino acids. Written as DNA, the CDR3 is TGTGCCATCAGTGAGGGGCAGGGAGGCTATGGCTACACCTTC. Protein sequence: CAISEGQGGYGYTF.

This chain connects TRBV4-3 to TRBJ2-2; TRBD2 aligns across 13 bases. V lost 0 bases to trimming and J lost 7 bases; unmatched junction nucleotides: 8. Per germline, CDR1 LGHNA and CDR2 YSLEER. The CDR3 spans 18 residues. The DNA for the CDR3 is TGCGCCAGCAGCCAAGATCTACTAGCGGGAGGGAGGGACGGGGAGCTGTTTTTT. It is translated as CASSQDLLAGGRDGELFF.

The CDR3 DNA follows: TGTGCCAGCAGCTTGGCGGGACTAGCGGGAGCCGGGGAGCTGTTTTTT. Translation gives CASSLAGLAGAGELFF. The chain joins TRBV5-4 to TRBJ2-2, with 14 bases aligning to TRBD2. With V trimmed by 0 bases and J by 6 bases, 1 base remained unmatched. Per the germline V gene, CDR1 is SGHNT and CDR2 is YYREEE (reference sequence). This CDR3 is built from 16 residues.

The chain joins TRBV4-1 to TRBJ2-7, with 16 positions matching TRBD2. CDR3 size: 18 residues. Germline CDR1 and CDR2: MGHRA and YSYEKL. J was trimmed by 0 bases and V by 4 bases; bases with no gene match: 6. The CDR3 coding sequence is TGCGCCAGCAGCCCCGGGACTAGCGGGAGGGTTAGCTCCTACGAGCAGTACTTC. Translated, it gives CASSPGTSGRVSSYEQYF.

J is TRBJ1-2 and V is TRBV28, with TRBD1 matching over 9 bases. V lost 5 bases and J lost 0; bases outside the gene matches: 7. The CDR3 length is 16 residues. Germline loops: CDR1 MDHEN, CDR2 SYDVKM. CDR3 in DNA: TGTGCCAGCAGTCGGGACAGGGATAGAGCTAACTATGGCTACACCTTC. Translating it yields CASSRDRDRANYGYTF.

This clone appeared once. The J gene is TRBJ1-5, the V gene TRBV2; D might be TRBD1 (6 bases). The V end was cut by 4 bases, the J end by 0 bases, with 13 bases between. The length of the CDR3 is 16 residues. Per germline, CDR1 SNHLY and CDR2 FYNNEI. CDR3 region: CASSAQGGNSNQPQHF. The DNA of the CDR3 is TGTGCCAGCAGTGCACAGGGAGGCAATAGCAATCAGCCCCAGCATTTT.